The 8 T cell receptor beta chains reported below all come from one sample, sequenced in a study of blood T cell repertoires in COVID-19. The assay was immunoSEQ multiplex PCR, and TCRdb's table has in-frame clones only and misses some. The sample carries 250,000 or so clones, around four fifths recorded once. Sequencing was done on a sample of peripheral blood. Every receptor here comes from a woman aged 55-69 years with active or convalescent COVID-19.

The count of this clone is one. V and J are TRBV28 and TRBJ2-1, with TRBD2 as a possible D gene (7 bases). V was shortened by 6 bases and J by 0 bases, with 21 bases between the two germline ends. Germline V gene lookup returns CDR1 MDHEN and CDR2 SYDVKM. The CDR3 is made up of 18 amino acids. The CDR3 reads CASSYPTGRGSSYNEQFF. The CDR3 bases are TGTGCCAGCAGCTACCCTACAGGGAGGGGAAGCTCCTACAATGAGCAGTTCTTC.

The J gene is TRBJ1-1, the V gene TRBV10-1; maybe TRBD1 (5 bases). This CDR3 is built from 14 residues. V was pared by 0 bases and J by 5 bases, with 10 bases between. Per the germline V gene, CDR1 is WNHNN and CDR2 is SYGVQD (reference sequence). DNA for the CDR3: TGCGCCAGCAGTGAGTCCCCAGGGTTAACTGAAGCTTTCTTT. Translated: CASSESPGLTEAFF.

The genes are TRBV5-6 and TRBJ2-7; 9 positions agree with TRBD1. V dropped 4 bases and J dropped 3; count of bases not matched to a gene: 2. The CDR3 runs 13 residues. Germline V gives CDR1 SGHDT, CDR2 YYEEEE. The CDR3 nucleotides are TGTGCCAGCAGCCGGGACAGGGTCTACGAGCAGTACTTC. It specifies CASSRDRVYEQYF.

This sequence joins TRBV6-6 and TRBJ1-6, with TRBD1 as a possible D gene (5 bases). The CDR3 length is 14 residues. Germline V gene data show CDR1 as MNHNY and CDR2 as SVGAGI (reference sequence). The V and J ends lost 6 bases and 7 bases respectively, with 13 bases between them. CDR3 in amino acids: CASREERGNSPLHF. The CDR3 bases are TGTGCCAGCAGAGAGGAAAGGGGAAATTCACCCCTCCACTTT.

This clone was detected only a few times. This chain uses TRBV27 with TRBJ1-3; D is perhaps TRBD1 (6 bases). The CDR3 consists of 17 residues. Trimming shortened V by 5 bases and J by 1 base, and 18 bases separated the two germline ends. Germline V gene data show CDR1 as MNHEY and CDR2 as SMNVEV (reference sequence). Here the CDR3 DNA reads TGTGCCAGCAGTATCCCCCATGACAGGAGTTCTGGAAACACCATATATTTT. Amino acid sequence: CASSIPHDRSSGNTIYF.

The CDR3 loop reads CSVNADRGGTEAFF. DNA of the CDR3: TGCAGCGTTAATGCGGACAGGGGGGGCACTGAAGCTTTCTTT. The V and J genes are TRBV29-1 and TRBJ1-1, with 10 bases lining up with TRBD1. The CDR3 runs 14 residues. Germline values: CDR1 SQVTM, CDR2 ANQGSEA. The V gene end was trimmed by 5 bases and the J gene end by 4 bases; junction bases not matched to a gene: 7.

This clone was found once. This sequence joins TRBV9 and TRBJ2-3; 10 bases align to TRBD2. The CDR3 extends over 15 amino acids. The germline V gene has CDR1 SGDLS and CDR2 YYNGEE. J was trimmed by 1 base and V by 4 bases; bases with no gene match: 3. In DNA, the CDR3 is TGTGCCAGCAGCCCCCTAGCGGGGGGCACAGATACGCAGTATTTT. Residues: CASSPLAGGTDTQYF.

The rearrangement uses TRBV7-9 and TRBJ2-2, with 10 bases aligning to TRBD2. Germline V CDR1 and CDR2: SEHNR, FQNEAQ (reference sequence). The CDR3 is 16 amino acids. The junction had 3 bases not matched to a gene; V was cut back by 5 bases and J by 0 bases. DNA of the CDR3: TGTGCCAGCAGCCCTAGCGGGGGCCCGAACACCGGGGAGCTGTTTTTT. Protein: CASSPSGGPNTGELFF.